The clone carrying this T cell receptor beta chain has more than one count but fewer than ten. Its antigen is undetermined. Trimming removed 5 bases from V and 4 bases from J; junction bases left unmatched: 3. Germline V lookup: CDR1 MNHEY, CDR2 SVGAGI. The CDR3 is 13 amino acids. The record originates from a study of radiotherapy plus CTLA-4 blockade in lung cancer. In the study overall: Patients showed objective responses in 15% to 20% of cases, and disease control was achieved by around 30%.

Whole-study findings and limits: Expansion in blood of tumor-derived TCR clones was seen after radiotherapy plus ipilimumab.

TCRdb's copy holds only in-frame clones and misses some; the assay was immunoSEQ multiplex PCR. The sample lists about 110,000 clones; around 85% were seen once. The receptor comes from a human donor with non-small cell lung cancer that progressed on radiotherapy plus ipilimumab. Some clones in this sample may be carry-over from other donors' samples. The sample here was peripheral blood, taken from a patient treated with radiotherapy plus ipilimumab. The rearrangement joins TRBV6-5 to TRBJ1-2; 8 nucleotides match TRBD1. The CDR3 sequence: CASSETGAYGYTF. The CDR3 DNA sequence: TGTGCCAGCAGTGAGACAGGGGCCTATGGCTACACCTTC.